This T cell receptor beta chain derives from a study of blood T cell repertoires in COVID-19. Which cohort a participant joined came from the clinical history participants gave. Generated by immunoSEQ multiplex PCR, the TCRdb table keeps only in-frame clones and is missing some. The sample has under 300,000 clones, 88% seen once. The ends were cut back, 0 bases at V and 5 bases at J, with 7 bases in the middle. The CDR3 sequence is 13 residues long. Germline assignment: CDR1 SGHTA and CDR2 FQGTGA. The TCR originated in a woman aged 45 to 65 who had recovered from COVID-19. Sequenced input: PBMCs or T cells enriched from blood (not recorded which). This chain links TRBV7-3 with TRBJ2-5; D is unresolved. Here the CDR3 DNA reads TGTGCCAGCAGCTTAACAGGAGTGGAGACCCAGTACTTC. It specifies CASSLTGVETQYF. The full variable domain, in which reference TRBV7-3 and TRBJ2-5 provide the parts outside the CDR3, is GAGVSQTPSNKVTEKGKYVELRCDPISGHTALYWYRQSLGQGPEFLIYFQGTGAADDSGLPNDRFFAVRPEGSVSTLKIQRTERGDSAVYLCASSLTGVETQYFGPGTRLLVL.